The 22 T cell receptor beta chains presented below share a single source sample, sequenced in a study of beta chain features in type 1 diabetes. Expressed TCRB transcripts were sequenced because the entire RNA isolate underwent reverse transcription. Measured with immunoSEQ multiplex PCR; TCRdb has only the in-frame clones, and not every one. The data hold roughly 140,000 clones, with about 7% observed a single time. The sequenced sample consisted of central memory CD4+ T cells from blood. Receptors were obtained from a woman aged 30 to 39 in good health.

The chain links TRBV27 to TRBJ2-7; D is unclear. V gave up 4 bases and J gave up 6 bases, with 10 bases separating them. This CDR3 spans 12 amino acids. Germline values: CDR1 MNHEY, CDR2 SMNVEV (reference sequence). CDR3 loop: CASSSITLEQYF. Here the CDR3 DNA reads TGTGCCAGCAGTTCAATAACTCTCGAGCAGTACTTC.

This clone was seen only a few times. This sequence joins TRBV9 and TRBJ2-5, with TRBD2 matching over 15 bases. Germline CDR1 and CDR2: SGDLS and YYNGEE. The V segment lost 4 bases and the J segment 4 bases; nucleotides outside the gene matches: 2. This CDR3 contains 15 residues. The CDR3: CASSTGLAGGETQYF. CDR3 in DNA: TGTGCCAGCAGCACGGGACTAGCGGGGGGAGAGACCCAGTACTTC.

The chain links TRBV28 to TRBJ2-7, with D perhaps matching TRBD2 (6 bases). The germline V gene has CDR1 MDHEN and CDR2 SYDVKM. The V end was cut by 8 bases, the J end by 0 bases, with 8 bases between. The CDR3 runs to 12 residues. The CDR3 DNA reads as TGTGCCAGCGGGGAGGACTCCTACGAGCAGTACTTC. It yields the protein CASGEDSYEQYF.

This clone has more than one count but fewer than ten. This chain joins TRBV28 and TRBJ2-4; D unclear. V lost 2 bases and J 3 bases, leaving 14 bases between the germline ends. CDR1 and CDR2 from the germline V gene are MDHEN and SYDVKM. The CDR3 is 16 residues long. The CDR3 region is CASSLAPGFDKNIQYF. The CDR3 region has the DNA TGTGCCAGCAGTTTAGCCCCGGGTTTTGACAAAAACATTCAGTACTTC.

The chain uses TRBV27 and TRBJ2-7; 7 bases match TRBD1. V shed 6 bases, J shed 2 bases, and the junction held 7 bases outside the gene matches. Per the germline V gene, CDR1 is MNHEY and CDR2 is SMNVEV (reference sequence). The CDR3 loop spans 14 amino acids. CDR3 protein: CASSLRQGPYEQYF. The CDR3, as DNA: TGTGCCAGCAGCCTACGACAGGGCCCCTACGAGCAGTACTTC.

V gene TRBV7-8 combines with J gene TRBJ2-7, with TRBD1 matching over 7 bases. CDR3 length equals 15 residues. Per the germline V gene, CDR1 is SGHVS and CDR2 is FQNEAQ. Germline trimming cut 5 bases from V and 0 bases from J; bases unmatched to any gene: 7. The DNA of the CDR3 is TGTGCCAGCAGCCCAGATGGGGACAGCTCCTACGAGCAGTACTTC. It encodes CASSPDGDSSYEQYF.

This clone has more than one count but fewer than ten. V is TRBV18 and J is TRBJ2-1; 9 bases match TRBD2. The CDR3 loop spans 16 amino acids. V trimming: 4 bases; J trimming: 6 bases; junction bases outside the gene matches: 10. Germline lookup yields CDR1 KGHSH and CDR2 LQKENI. CDR3 nucleotide sequence: TGTGCCAGCTCACGACAATCGACTAGCGGAACCAATGAGCAGTTCTTC. Translation gives CASSRQSTSGTNEQFF.

This clone has only a few counts. The chain couples TRBV25-1 to TRBJ2-7, with D maybe TRBD2 (5 bases). The CDR3 is made up of 14 amino acids. Trimming removed 3 bases from V and 3 bases from J, with 12 bases in between. Germline CDR1 MGHDK, CDR2 SYGVNS. CDR3 sequence: CASSDPSSSYEQYF. The CDR3 DNA reads TGTGCCAGCAGTGACCCCTCTAGCAGCTACGAGCAGTACTTC.

The CDR3 DNA reads TGTGCCAGCAGCTTAACGGCTGGACAGGGGGCCGCCGAGCAGTACTTC. Protein sequence: CASSLTAGQGAAEQYF. This chain uses TRBV7-3 with TRBJ2-7; 11 bases agree with TRBD1. The CDR3 has 16 amino acids. V shed 0 bases and J 6 bases; nucleotides not matched to a gene: 7. The germline V gene encodes CDR1 SGHTA and CDR2 FQGTGA.

The chain recombines TRBV7-2 with TRBJ1-1, with a weak D call TRBD1 (5 bases). Per germline, CDR1 SGHTA and CDR2 FQGNSA. The V end lost 6 bases, the J end lost 8 bases, and 13 bases lay between the germline ends. The CDR3 covers 12 residues. Here the CDR3 reads CASSSHRPEAFF. The DNA of the CDR3 is TGTGCCAGCAGTTCCCACAGGCCAGAAGCTTTCTTT.

The chain recombines TRBV6-5 with TRBJ1-2, with D perhaps TRBD1 (5 bases). V was shortened by 4 bases and J by 8 bases, with 14 bases between the two germline ends. The CDR3 runs to 13 residues. The V gene's germline CDR1 is MNHEY and CDR2 SVGAGI. The CDR3 is CASSSQGGSGYTF. The DNA of the CDR3 is TGTGCCAGCAGTTCCCAGGGAGGAAGCGGCTACACCTTC.

The chain employs TRBV7-9 and TRBJ2-1; tentative D call: TRBD1 (6 bases). The CDR3 consists of 14 residues. Germline V gives CDR1 SEHNR, CDR2 FQNEAQ (reference sequence). The V and J ends lost 5 bases and 8 bases respectively, with 16 bases between them. Here the CDR3 reads CASSHRVGSDEQFF. The CDR3 DNA reads as TGTGCCAGCAGCCACAGGGTTGGGAGCGATGAGCAGTTCTTC.

The chain carries TRBV19 and TRBJ2-7, with D perhaps TRBD2 (6 bases). Per germline, CDR1 LNHDA and CDR2 SQIVND (reference sequence). The V gene lost 5 bases and the J gene lost 2 bases, with 16 bases spanning the gap. The CDR3 spans 15 residues. CDR3 bases: TGTGCCAGTAGTCCCCTCACGGGAGTCGCCTACGAGCAGTACTTC. Its protein product is CASSPLTGVAYEQYF.

A few counts support this clone. The chain couples TRBV18 to TRBJ1-2; D gene unclear. CDR1 and CDR2 (germline): KGHSH, LQKENI. V shed 0 bases and J shed 10 bases, with 15 bases lying between them. CDR3 length: 14 residues. The CDR3 DNA sequence: TGTGCCAGCTCACCACCGCTGACTGTGGATGTCTACACCTTC. Translation: CASSPPLTVDVYTF.

This clone has more than one count but fewer than ten. The V gene is TRBV7-9, the J gene TRBJ2-1; 11 bases are a match to TRBD2. The CDR3 contains 15 residues. The V and J ends lost 2 bases and 10 bases, in that order; junction bases with no gene match: 7. Germline V CDR1 and CDR2: SEHNR, FQNEAQ (reference sequence). CDR3 nucleotide sequence: TGTGCCAGCAGCTTAACTAGCGGGAGCTCTAGGGAGCAGTTCTTC. This gives the protein CASSLTSGSSREQFF.

This clone has a count of ten or more. Other nucleotide sequences from this sample produce the same CDR3. The rearrangement links TRBV4-2 to TRBJ2-7; D not certain. V lost 0 bases and J 3 bases, leaving 6 bases between the germline ends. Germline loops: CDR1 LGHNA, CDR2 YNFKEQ. CDR3 length equals 13 residues. The CDR3 region has the DNA TGTGCCAGCAGCCAAGATAGGAGCTACGAGCAGTACTTC. Amino acids: CASSQDRSYEQYF.

This clone was counted a few times. This chain joins TRBV10-3 and TRBJ2-7; D might be TRBD1 (6 bases). The CDR3 length is 15 residues. V lost 4 bases and J lost 3, with 16 bases in between. From germline, CDR1 is ENHRY and CDR2 SYGVKD. CDR3 bases: TGTGCCATCAGTGCCCCTCAGGGGAAGGTCTACGAGCAGTACTTC. Its translation is CAISAPQGKVYEQYF.

In this sample, this clone turned up many times. CDR3 DNA sequence: TGTGCCAGCAGCTTAGGACAAGGACAGGGCAGGGAGACCCAGTACTTC. Its translation: CASSLGQGQGRETQYF. V and J are TRBV7-9 and TRBJ2-5; 8 positions agree with TRBD1. CDR3 length equals 16 residues. Germline V gene data show CDR1 as SEHNR and CDR2 as FQNEAQ (reference sequence). The V segment lost 1 base and the J segment 5 bases; nucleotides outside the gene matches: 9.

The chain is built from TRBV18 and TRBJ2-7; the match to TRBD2 covers 10 bases. V shed 3 bases, J shed 4 bases, and the junction held 3 bases outside the gene matches. CDR1 is KGHSH, CDR2 LQKENI, per germline. The CDR3 runs 14 residues. The CDR3 loop is CASSPTSGWYEQYF. The CDR3 nucleotides are TGTGCCAGCTCACCGACTAGCGGGTGGTACGAGCAGTACTTC.

This clone has just a few counts. This chain links TRBV30 with TRBJ2-2, with TRBD2 matching 7 bases. Looked up from germline, CDR1 is GTSNPN and CDR2 is SVGIG (reference sequence). The CDR3 runs 15 residues. V trimming: 5 bases; J trimming: 0 bases; junction bases outside the gene matches: 6. The DNA of the CDR3 is TGTGCCTGGGGCCTCGGGGGGACGAACACCGGGGAGCTGTTTTTT. Protein product: CAWGLGGTNTGELFF.

There are a few counts of this clone. The chain links TRBV11-2 to TRBJ2-1; 9 bases match TRBD2. Losses at the gene ends were 6 bases for V and 3 bases for J; bases not matched to a gene: 9. The V gene's germline CDR1 is SGHAT and CDR2 FQNNGV. The CDR3 loop spans 16 amino acids. CDR3 bases: TGTGCCAGCAGGGTACCCCGGACTAGCGACTACAATGAGCAGTTCTTC. Its protein product is CASRVPRTSDYNEQFF.

The chain's CDR3 is CASSPGQESGAFF. The CDR3 DNA reads as TGTGCCAGCAGCCCAGGACAGGAATCAGGGGCTTTCTTT. This chain joins TRBV7-3 and TRBJ1-1; 7 bases are a match to TRBD1. The CDR3 contains 13 residues. Losses at the gene ends were 5 bases for V and 11 bases for J; bases not matched to a gene: 11. Germline CDR1 SGHTA, CDR2 FQGTGA.